This entry features one T cell receptor (beta chain) sequence. This entry comes from a study of blood T cell repertoires in COVID-19. Study information: Samples of COVID-19 (acute and convalescent) were obtained from the United States, Italy and Spain. PBMCs, B-cell-depleted T cells, or T cells were the source of the cDNA or gDNA that made up the material.

V lost 0 bases and J lost 2, with 16 bases in between. Germline assignment: CDR1 LGHNA and CDR2 YNFKEQ. This CDR3 is 17 amino acids long. Authors' analysis steps: Quantification of nucleated cells was approximated via reference gene primer amplification. The table came from immunoSEQ multiplex PCR; TCRdb's copy has only in-frame clones and leaves some out. The DNA was the basis for D and trimming; V, J and clone size are from that table. Among over 150,000 clones listed, approximately 88% were seen once. The sample was peripheral blood. J is TRBJ2-5 and V is TRBV4-2; TRBD1 is a possible D gene (5 bases). The sequence was obtained from an older woman with acute or convalescent COVID-19. The DNA of the CDR3 is TGTGCCAGCAGCCAAGAGGTAGGACACACCGGTCAAGAGACCCAGTACTTC. Amino acid sequence: CASSQEVGHTGQETQYF.